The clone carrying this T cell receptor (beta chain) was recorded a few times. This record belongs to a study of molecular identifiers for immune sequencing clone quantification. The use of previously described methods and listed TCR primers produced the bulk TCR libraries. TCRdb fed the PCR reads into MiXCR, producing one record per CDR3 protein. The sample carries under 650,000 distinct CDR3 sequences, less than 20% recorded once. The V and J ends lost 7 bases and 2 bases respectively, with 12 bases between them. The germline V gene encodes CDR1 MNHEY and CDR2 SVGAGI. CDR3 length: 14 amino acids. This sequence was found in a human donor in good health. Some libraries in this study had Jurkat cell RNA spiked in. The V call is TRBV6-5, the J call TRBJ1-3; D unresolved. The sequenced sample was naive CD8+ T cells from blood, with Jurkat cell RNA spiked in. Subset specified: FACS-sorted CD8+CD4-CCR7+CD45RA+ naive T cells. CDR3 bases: TGTGCCAGCAAAGAGGGTTTCACTGGAAACACCATATATTTT. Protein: CASKEGFTGNTIYF.